This TCR beta chain was identified during a study of chemoradiotherapy in HPV16-positive cancers. Repertoires were sampled repeatedly during chemoradiotherapy. Study-level results: During treatment, candidate HPV-specific clones and E7-related motifs expanded in tumor. For HPV16-positive patients, expanding HPV-responsive T cells associated with longer recurrence-free survival.

Sequenced by immunoSEQ multiplex PCR; TCRdb stores in-frame clones only, minus some. This table holds about 14,000 clones, more than 70% found once. Germline V gene lookup returns CDR1 SGDLS and CDR2 YYNGEE. The CDR3 has 15 amino acids. Comment on this clone: Its cognate antigen is unknown. Relative to the germline gene, one junction end is altered; a read error may explain this.

The sequences come from tumor tissue, collected from a patient who underwent chemoradiotherapy. V and J are TRBV9 and TRBJ1-1, with no clear D. This TCR derives from a human donor with HPV-associated anogenital cancer. DNA for the CDR3: TGTGCCAACAGCCCAGGTGGGTATGGGAACACTGAAGCTTTCTTT. As protein: CANSPGGYGNTEAFF.